This T cell receptor beta chain was observed in a study of T cell repertoires in cytomegalovirus infection. Across the study: Public TCR beta signatures indicated both CMV infection and matching HLA type.

This clonotype was observed a few times. Its antigen is not known. Germline V gene data show CDR1 as MNHEY and CDR2 as SVGEGT. Trimming took 0 bases from V and 6 from J, leaving 8 bases between them. CDR3 size: 14 residues. MiXCR, run by TCRdb on the reads, gives a single entry per CDR3 protein. Here the sample spans hundreds of thousands of distinct CDR3 sequences, around 18% being singletons. Study-wide results and caveats: Summed public TCR beta family frequency identified CMV carriers bearing the relevant HLA. CMV-specific TCR beta clonotypes restricted by HLA-C dominated the ex vivo response.

The sequencing sample was made of PBMCs. The chain is built from TRBV6-2 or TRBV6-3 and TRBJ2-2; a weak D match, TRBD2 (6 bases). This receptor was identified in a human donor in good health (CMV status not recorded). Some clones in this sample may be carry-over from other donors' samples. CDR3 region: CASSYSIAAGELFF. In nucleotides, the CDR3 is TGTGCCAGCAGTTACTCGATAGCGGCCGGGGAGCTGTTTTTT.